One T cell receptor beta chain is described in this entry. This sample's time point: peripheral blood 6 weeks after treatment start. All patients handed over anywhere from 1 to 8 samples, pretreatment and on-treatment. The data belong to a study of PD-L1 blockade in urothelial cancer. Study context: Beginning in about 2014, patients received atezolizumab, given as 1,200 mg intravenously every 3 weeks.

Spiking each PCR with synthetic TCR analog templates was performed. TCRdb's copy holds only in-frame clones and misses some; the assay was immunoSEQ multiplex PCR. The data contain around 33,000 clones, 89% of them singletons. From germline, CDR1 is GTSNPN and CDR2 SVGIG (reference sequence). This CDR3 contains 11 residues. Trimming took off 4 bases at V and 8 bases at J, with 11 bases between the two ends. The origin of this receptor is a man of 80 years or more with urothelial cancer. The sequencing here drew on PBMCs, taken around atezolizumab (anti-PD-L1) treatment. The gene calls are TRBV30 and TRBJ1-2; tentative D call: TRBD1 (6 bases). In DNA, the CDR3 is TGTGCCTGGACCCGGGGACACGGCTACACCTTC. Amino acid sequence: CAWTRGHGYTF.